This T cell receptor beta chain is from a study of T cell changes during pregnancy in multiple sclerosis. TCRdb keeps only in-frame clones here, not all; method: immunoSEQ multiplex PCR. Altogether tens of thousands of clones are present, roughly 90% being singletons, with the ten largest covering more than 2.5%. The CDR3 loop spans 13 amino acids. Per the germline V gene, CDR1 is MNHEY and CDR2 is SVGAGI. The junction had 4 bases not matched to a gene; V was cut back by 2 bases and J by 6 bases. The sample was peripheral blood, taken in the second trimester of pregnancy. V usage is TRBV6-5 and J usage is TRBJ2-7, with TRBD1 matching 7 bases. The receptor was isolated from a female donor in good health, enrolled as a control in a pregnancy study. DNA for the CDR3: TGTGCCAGCAGTTACAGGGGGCCAAGCGAGCAGTACTTC. Its protein product is CASSYRGPSEQYF.